This paragraph covers one T cell receptor (beta chain) sequence. What it binds is unknown. As defined, naive CD8 cells were CD45RO-negative and positively selected for CCR7, with terminally differentiated effector memory CD45RA+ cells excluded. This entry is derived from a study of shared clonotypes between healthy human individuals. The study, taken as a whole, reports: Among a handful of donors, roughly 5% of naive CD4 clonotypes were found in common.

Here immunoSEQ multiplex PCR was the method, and the copy in TCRdb shows in-frame clones only, minus some. The sample contains millions of clones, approximately 95% of which appear only once. The sequence came from a man aged 18 to 30 in good health. The specimen sequenced was naive CD8+ T cells sorted from blood.

This chain's CDR3 is CASSHDPTAANTEAFF. Here the CDR3 DNA reads TGCGCCAGCAGCCATGACCCGACAGCTGCGAACACTGAAGCTTTCTTT. The rearrangement uses TRBV4-3 and TRBJ1-1; weak D call: TRBD1 (5 bases). Trimming took 3 bases from V and 1 from J, leaving 15 bases between them. CDR3 length: 16 residues. CDR1 is LGHNA and CDR2 is YSLEER in the germline V gene.